Listed below are T cell receptor beta chains from one sample, sequenced in a study of blood T cell repertoires in COVID-19. Profiled with immunoSEQ multiplex PCR; TCRdb holds only in-frame clones, not every one. The repertoire includes about 240,000 clones, approximately 85% of them detected once, and around 12% sits in the top ten. The specimen was peripheral blood. These receptors were collected from a man aged 80 or over with acute or convalescent COVID-19. The CDR3 runs from the conserved cysteine through the conserved F or W. D genes are given only for firm matches. Clone size is given for some rows only: seen once, a few or many times, or a class if the clone is expanded.

clone size,J gene,D gene,V gene,CDR3 protein,CDR3 DNA
once,TRBJ2-7,TRBD2,TRBV11-3,CASSLSGNSYEQYF,TGTGCCAGCAGCTTAAGCGGGAACTCCTACGAGCAGTACTTC
.,TRBJ1-2,.,TRBV28,CASSLEGRLSGYTF,TGTGCCAGCAGTTTGGAGGGGCGACTGTCTGGCTACACCTTC
.,TRBJ1-3,.,TRBV7-9,CASSHSRVGNTIYF,TGTGCCAGCAGCCATTCCAGGGTCGGAAACACCATATATTTT
.,TRBJ2-2,.,TRBV7-8,CASSLDLNPNRELFF,TGTGCCAGCAGCTTAGACCTAAACCCGAACCGGGAGCTGTTTTTT
.,TRBJ2-7,TRBD2,TRBV19,CASSNRREGPVHF,TGTGCCAGTAGTAATCGGCGGGAGGGCCCGGTCCACTTC
once,TRBJ2-7,.,TRBV11-2,CASRGMTVNPYEQYF,TGTGCCAGCAGGGGTATGACAGTAAACCCCTACGAGCAGTACTTC
.,TRBJ1-1,.,TRBV9,CASSVVVERTEAFF,TGTGCCAGCAGCGTAGTAGTGGAGAGGACTGAAGCTTTCTTT
.,TRBJ1-1,TRBD1,TRBV5-1,CASSLESGGAFEAFF,TGCGCCAGCAGCTTGGAGTCAGGGGGCGCGTTTGAAGCTTTCTTT
.,TRBJ2-3,.,TRBV29-1,CSVIGGTDTQYF,TGCAGCGTTATCGGGGGCACAGATACGCAGTATTTT
.,TRBJ1-2,.,TRBV7-8,CASSELLNYGYTF,TGTGCCAGCAGCGAACTCCTGAACTATGGCTACACCTTC
.,TRBJ1-2,.,TRBV19,CASSPQGRYGYTF,TGTGCCAGTAGCCCACAGGGACGCTATGGCTACACCTTC
.,TRBJ2-3,TRBD2,TRBV4-1,CASSQVGVAGVDTQYF,TGCGCCAGCAGCCAAGTGGGAGTAGCGGGGGTAGATACGCAGTATTTT
.,TRBJ1-5,.,TRBV21-1,CASPNQPQHF,TGTGCCAGCCCGAATCAGCCCCAGCATTTT
.,TRBJ2-7,TRBD2,TRBV5-4,CASSLDSGGYEQYF,TGTGCCAGCAGCTTGGACAGCGGGGGCTACGAGCAGTACTTC
.,TRBJ1-1,.,TRBV19,CASSIGIQLHAGTEAFF,TGTGCCAGTAGTATAGGGATACAACTCCACGCGGGGACTGAAGCTTTCTTT
few,TRBJ1-1,.,TRBV5-1,CASSLMIGGTEAFF,TGCGCCAGCAGCCTTATGATTGGGGGGACTGAAGCTTTCTTT
.,TRBJ1-1,TRBD1,TRBV3-1/TRBV3-2,CASRDRAVWGTEAFF,TGTGCCAGCCGCGACAGGGCGGTGTGGGGAACTGAAGCTTTCTTT
.,TRBJ2-2,TRBD1,TRBV19,CASTMGDRVTGELFF,TGTGCCAGTACCATGGGGGACAGGGTGACCGGGGAGCTGTTTTTT
.,TRBJ2-1,TRBD2,TRBV9,CASSSQAGSYNEQFF,TGTGCCAGCAGCTCTCAAGCGGGAAGCTACAATGAGCAGTTCTTC
.,TRBJ2-7,TRBD1,TRBV5-1,CASSPPSGGEQYF,TGCGCCAGCAGCCCCCCTTCAGGGGGCGAGCAGTACTTC
few,TRBJ1-1,TRBD1,TRBV28,CASTQGSVNTEAFF,TGTGCCAGCACACAGGGGTCAGTGAACACTGAAGCTTTCTTT
.,TRBJ1-4,.,TRBV28,CASRDGAAGKLFF,TGTGCCAGCCGTGACGGGGCAGCGGGGAAACTGTTTTTT
.,TRBJ1-2,.,TRBV2,CASSLAEFYGYTF,TGTGCCAGCAGTTTGGCGGAATTCTATGGCTACACCTTC
.,TRBJ2-5,.,TRBV7-9,CASSQKKETQYF,TGTGCCAGCAGCCAAAAAAAAGAGACCCAGTACTTC
.,TRBJ2-7,TRBD1,TRBV7-8,CASSTGQGAYEQYF,TGTGCCAGCAGCACGGGACAGGGCGCCTACGAGCAGTACTTC
.,TRBJ2-5,.,TRBV6-2/TRBV6-3,CASSRDFQETQYF,TGTGCCAGCAGCCGGGACTTCCAAGAGACCCAGTACTTC
.,TRBJ2-1,TRBD2,TRBV11-2,CASSLGTSGGYNEQFF,TGTGCCAGCAGCTTAGGGACTAGCGGGGGGTACAATGAGCAGTTCTTC
.,TRBJ2-2,.,TRBV6-5,CASSQIGAGELFF,TGTGCCAGCAGCCAAATAGGGGCCGGGGAGCTGTTTTTT
.,TRBJ1-2,.,TRBV24-1,CATSDHGTTGSNYGYTF,TGTGCCACCAGTGATCACGGAACGACAGGTTCTAACTATGGCTACACCTTC
.,TRBJ2-7,.,TRBV7-3,CASSFGGASYEQYF,TGTGCCAGCAGCTTCGGTGGGGCCTCCTACGAGCAGTACTTC
.,TRBJ2-7,TRBD2,TRBV18,CASSPRLAGGIGEQYF,TGTGCCAGCTCACCCCGACTAGCGGGAGGGATAGGCGAGCAGTACTTC
.,TRBJ1-1,TRBD1,TRBV27,CASKQGSLNTEAFF,TGTGCCAGCAAACAGGGGTCCCTGAACACTGAAGCTTTCTTT
.,TRBJ1-1,.,TRBV2,CASSEAGFMNTEAFF,TGTGCCAGCAGTGAAGCCGGGTTTATGAACACTGAAGCTTTCTTT
.,TRBJ1-1,.,TRBV12-3/TRBV12-4,CASSSENTEAFF,TGTGCCAGCAGTTCAGAGAACACTGAAGCTTTCTTT
.,TRBJ2-7,TRBD1,TRBV9,CASSVGDRTYEQYF,TGTGCCAGCAGCGTAGGGGACAGGACCTACGAGCAGTACTTC
.,TRBJ2-1,.,TRBV15,CATSRDGGPSNEQFF,TGTGCCACCAGCAGAGACGGGGGGCCATCCAATGAGCAGTTCTTC
.,TRBJ1-5,.,TRBV15,CATSRDRGSNQPQHF,TGTGCCACCAGCAGAGATCGAGGGAGCAATCAGCCCCAGCATTTT
.,TRBJ2-7,.,TRBV3-1/TRBV3-2,CASSHGSASSYEQYF,TGTGCCAGCAGCCACGGGTCGGCCAGCTCCTACGAGCAGTACTTC
.,TRBJ2-5,TRBD2,TRBV5-1,CASSHPPGGDQETQYF,TGCGCCAGCAGCCATCCCCCTGGGGGGGACCAAGAGACCCAGTACTTC
.,TRBJ2-1,.,TRBV5-1,CASSLMLTDNEQFF,TGCGCCAGCAGCTTGATGCTGACAGACAATGAGCAGTTCTTC
once,TRBJ1-1,TRBD1,TRBV15,CATSATGDTEAFF,TGTGCCACCAGCGCGACAGGGGACACTGAAGCTTTCTTT
.,TRBJ1-1,.,TRBV19,CASSSTGSNTEAFF,TGTGCCAGTAGTTCTACAGGGTCGAACACTGAAGCTTTCTTT
.,TRBJ1-2,.,TRBV7-9,CASSLGPGNYGYTF,TGTGCCAGCAGCTTAGGGCCGGGTAACTATGGCTACACCTTC
.,TRBJ2-7,TRBD2,TRBV14,CASSRSAGTTPYEQYF,TGTGCCAGCAGCCGGAGTGCCGGGACTACACCCTACGAGCAGTACTTC
.,TRBJ1-1,.,TRBV9,CASSETELMNTEAFF,TGTGCCAGCAGCGAGACAGAGCTGATGAACACTGAAGCTTTCTTT
.,TRBJ2-3,TRBD2,TRBV3-1/TRBV3-2,CASSQGPTSGGADTQYF,TGTGCCAGCAGCCAAGGTCCTACTAGCGGGGGGGCAGATACGCAGTATTTT
.,TRBJ1-2,.,TRBV6-5,CASSQTLDYGYTF,TGTGCCAGCAGTCAAACATTGGACTATGGCTACACCTTC
.,TRBJ1-5,TRBD1,TRBV27,CASRGQANQPQHF,TGTGCCAGCAGAGGACAGGCCAATCAGCCCCAGCATTTT
.,TRBJ1-1,.,TRBV9,CASSVVLDGEAFF,TGTGCCAGCAGCGTAGTACTTGATGGTGAAGCTTTCTTT
few,TRBJ2-7,TRBD1,TRBV7-9,CASSLTPGQALYF,TGTGCCAGCAGCCTTACCCCGGGACAGGCTCTCTACTTC
.,TRBJ2-1,TRBD1,TRBV3-1/TRBV3-2,CASRETGTGIVHEQFF,TGTGCCAGCAGGGAAACCGGGACAGGGATCGTACATGAGCAGTTCTTC
once,TRBJ2-3,.,TRBV5-6,CASSLETLPNTDTQYF,TGTGCCAGCAGCTTGGAGACTCTCCCGAACACAGATACGCAGTATTTT
.,TRBJ2-1,TRBD2,TRBV5-1,CASTSGGPANEQFF,TGCGCCAGCACTTCGGGAGGCCCCGCCAATGAGCAGTTCTTC
.,TRBJ1-6,.,TRBV12-3/TRBV12-4,CASSWRGLGPLHF,TGTGCCAGCTCCTGGAGGGGCTTGGGGCCCCTCCACTTT
.,TRBJ2-1,.,TRBV21-1,CASSKALMRVGEGDSYNEQFF,TGTGCCAGCAGCAAAGCGCTCATGAGGGTCGGAGAGGGCGATTCCTACAATGAGCAGTTCTTC